This TCR beta chain was profiled in a study of cytomegalovirus exposure and HLA in healthy donors. Overall study findings and caveats: Some highly shared sequence variants likely arose as a pipeline artifact. Previous analysis showed most TCR beta V segments were productive about 87% or about 30% of the time. A later analysis reportedly identified an Asian-associated ancestry cluster as carrying fewer N-insertions than the approximately 620-donor mean. Presence/absence analyses treated sequencing depth as roughly uniform across donors.

In regard to this clone: The antigen is not known.

V dropped 0 bases and J dropped 2 bases, with 7 bases sitting between them. This CDR3 has 14 amino acids. In germline, CDR1 is LGHNA, CDR2 YSLEER. The PCR used 60 Vbeta and 13 Jbeta primers. The data were produced by immunoSEQ multiplex PCR, yet TCRdb's version contains in-frame clones alone and is incomplete. The sample has roughly 140,000 clones. This TCR derives from a man in his forties in good health and CMV-seronegative. The chain joins TRBV4-3 to TRBJ1-2; a weak D match, TRBD1 (5 bases). Material for sequencing was PBMCs. The CDR3 bases are TGCGCCAGCAGCCAAGACGGGGGAAACTATGGCTACACCTTC. Translation gives CASSQDGGNYGYTF.